This TCR beta chain was observed in a study of T-cell reconstitution after alpha-beta-depleted transplantation in children. Findings and caveats of the study: Surviving thymic progenitors and recipient T cells were the source of high TCRbeta diversity at day 60 in some patients. In patients about two months after transplant, alpha-beta T cells reportedly arose from several hundred expanded graft clones. T-cell numbers and diversity, one year after transplant, stemmed largely from T cells that were newly produced.

Remarks on this clonotype: Its matching antigen is unknown.

As it was prepared, the TCRbeta library received unique molecular identifiers. TCRdb reanalysed the PCR reads using MiXCR and keeps one entry per CDR3 protein. The sample has around 700,000 distinct CDR3 sequences; roughly 14% are singletons. The V gene's germline CDR1 is SQVTM and CDR2 ANQGSEA. This CDR3 comprises 12 residues. Trimming shortened V by 0 bases and J by 8 bases, and 10 bases separated the two germline ends. The receptor was derived from a girl aged 2-10 years with congenital amegakaryocytic thrombocytopenia, due to receive a stem cell transplant. This rearrangement joins TRBV29-1 to TRBJ1-2; D unclear. Sequencing was performed on PBMCs, taken before TCRalphabeta/CD19-depleted stem cell transplant. Here the CDR3 reads CSVEELSRGYTF. The CDR3 nucleotides read TGCAGCGTTGAAGAGCTGAGCAGGGGCTACACCTTC.